The entry that follows covers one T cell receptor beta chain sequence. Its recognized antigen is unknown. Base qualities are not provided; no much larger clone lies one nucleotide away. The data stem from a study of cytomegalovirus exposure and HLA in healthy donors (dated by TCRdb to about 2017). With regard to the full study: According to an earlier analysis of around 600 of the donors, about 179 million T cells yielded 90 million to 130 million unique TCR beta sequences and approximately 300 Gb of sequence data. Roughly 300 gigabases of sequencing data and 80 million or so unique TCR sequences were included in an early release covering roughly 600 HLA-typed donors. The genetic ancestry cluster associated with self-reported Caucasian donors included about 81% of the approximately 410 genotyped donors. The study was designed to test whether signatures of past pathogen exposure could be identified by cataloging public T cell receptors. The T cell repertoires of 550 to 850 subjects were profiled by immunosequencing and related to cytomegalovirus serostatus. Along with the roughly 670-subject first cohort, a separate validation cohort of over a hundred different subjects was used. To predict cytomegalovirus infection status, the study brought together high-throughput TCR immunosequencing, statistical association of individual TCRs with disease status, and machine learning. To study patterns of TCR occurrence, a later analysis re-analyzed previously published TCR beta repertoires from hundreds of donors and added high-resolution HLA genotyping. The later analysis used no new phenotypic data to find candidate immune exposures, relying instead on TCR beta sequences and their occurrence across donors. An earlier analysis of nearly 600 of the donors applied high-throughput TCR beta sequencing to assess whether each TCR beta V gene segment acted as functional or pseudogenic. Donor age, sex, ethnicity and CMV serostatus were collected together with the repertoire data. A later genetic analysis used genome-wide SNP genotypes for about 65% of the 666 donors, treating that subset as a discovery cohort. All discovery cohort repertoires had been generated on a single sequencing platform. Class I and class II HLA loci were covered by the typing at four-digit resolution. The number of typed donors differed by locus: roughly 629-640 for A, B, C, DRB1 and DQB1; 522 for DQA1; approximately 600 for DPA1; and roughly 470 for DPB1. Roughly 5 DR-DQ haplotypes were handled as single units for association and clustering, since linkage in the cohort was strong. On average, around 230,000 unique TCR beta nucleotide sequences were sequenced per donor among several hundred genotyped donors of the cohort, with roughly 20% of those sequences being non-productive.

General conclusions and limits of the study: Specific HLA alleles were associated with around 18,000 TCR beta sequences at a false discovery rate of 0.05 in a later analysis. In vitro tests confirmed that a few of the cytomegalovirus-associated TCR beta chains recognize cytomegalovirus antigens. A group of highly shared sequence variants was considered likely to be a technical artifact of the sequencing pipeline. In a later analysis, TCR association rates were found to vary across HLA loci, with the most associated TCRs seen for DRB1 alleles and the fewest for HLA-C alleles. Because HLA typing was missing for some donors at each locus, association tests included only the typed subset. Strong co-occurrence of HLA alleles, especially DR and DQ, made assigning TCR associations to individual alleles difficult. In a later analysis, HLA-associated TCR beta chains showed more clonal expansion and lower generation probabilities than non-associated chains that were equally common. Only TCR beta chains were sequenced in this cohort, and the absence of alpha or paired-chain data limited detectable features. Most TCR sequences were seen in very few donors, while some public TCRs were found in many individuals. Broadly in line with IMGT annotations, most TCR beta V segments showed up in productive rearrangements about 90% or about 30% of the time in an earlier analysis of approximately 640 of the donors. The 87-base-pair reads could not distinguish some IMGT-functional V segments, including TRBV6-2 and TRBV6-3, so those segments were excluded. In a later analysis, most CMV-associated TCR beta chains were found to appear HLA-restricted, with HLA associations seemingly driven largely by CMV exposure. In both the original and validation cohorts, the classifier was reported to diagnose cytomegalovirus status with high specificity and sensitivity. A later analysis reported that several top co-occurrence clusters appeared linked to parvovirus B19, influenza, CMV and Epstein-Barr virus. A later genetic analysis associated a missense DCLRE1C variant with V-gene and J-gene trimming of TCR beta chains, and an independent cohort replicated the association. The earlier analysis of about 600 of the donors excluded roughly 16 rarely observed V segments, including chromosome 9 orphons, because counts were too low. Correlated functional status among segregating V segments might be attributable to linkage disequilibrium, but an unknown experimental factor could not be ruled out. A total of roughly 160 TCR beta chains were listed by the study as associated with cytomegalovirus. Compared with the approximately 710-donor mean, donors in an Asian-associated ancestry cluster had fewer N-insertions in productive TCRs, according to a later genetic analysis. A further reported finding was that TCR beta sequences accurately predicted the HLA-A and HLA-B alleles for most subjects in the first cohort. The authors suggested that the approach could potentially be generalized to other disease states and immunological phenotypes. The only immune exposure information available for the cohort was CMV serostatus. The presence/absence analyses assumed that sequencing depth was roughly uniform across donors, and that assumption may not be true.

From the germline V gene (reference sequence), CDR1 is MNHEY and CDR2 is SMNVEV. For this chain, trimming is 4 bases at the V end and 3 bases at the J end, and the number of junction bases without a gene match is 8. The CDR3 holds 15 amino acids from the cysteine to the phenylalanine. Just CDR3 DNA is preserved here, 45 bases in frame from base 1. The library came from the immunoSEQ multiplex PCR assay. A mixture of 60 forward primers for TCR Vbeta segments and 13 reverse primers for TCR Jbeta segments was used in the multiplex PCR. The CDR3 region of rearranged TCR beta genes was amplified from genomic DNA by a multiplex PCR assay. On the Illumina HiSeq System, the amplified TCR beta libraries were sequenced as 87-base-pair reads. As for how the authors treated the data: In a later analysis, around 80 million unique TCR beta chains were counted across the approximately 640 repertoires, and around 10 million of these chains were shared by at least two donors. Raw reads were error-corrected and collapsed into unique sequences with a nearest-neighbor algorithm that merged closely related sequences to remove PCR and sequencing errors. To assign V, D and J gene segments, CDR3 sequences were aligned to IMGT reference sequences. For a sequence to be retained, a match of at least six nucleotides to both a V gene segment and a J gene segment was required. A rearrangement counted as productive if the CDR3 had no stop codons and remained in frame with V and J, and every other rearrangement counted as non-productive. CDR3 was defined according to IMGT convention as the region running from the second conserved V-encoded cysteine to the conserved J-encoded phenylalanine. Sequences without an unambiguous match to a single V gene segment were excluded from the earlier analysis of 450 to 650 of the donors. An earlier analysis of 587 of the donors classified V segments as functional when productive rearrangements were above 56.7% and as segregating when the standard deviation between donors was above 5%. A statistical classification framework was built to diagnose cytomegalovirus status from the catalog of TCR beta chain sequences. V and J gene assignment, in a later analysis, came from comparing TCR nucleotide sequences with IMGT/GENE-DB human TR gene sequences. In a later analysis, CDR3 sequences and most-parsimonious VDJ recombination scenarios were assigned using the TCRdist pipeline. In a later analysis, every TCR beta chain was defined by the combination of its CDR3 amino acid sequence and its V-gene family, and reads without a unique V-gene family were dropped. To address suspected cross-contamination and a sequencing artifact, a later analysis removed approximately 590 highly shared, low-generation-probability nucleotide sequences. In a later analysis, a clonal expansion index for each public chain was calculated from normalized within-repertoire ranks of inferred template counts. Generation probabilities in a later analysis came from a VDJ recombination model fitted to out-of-frame rearrangements, and those results were checked against IGoR. In a later analysis, TCR-TCR, TCR-HLA and TCR-CMV co-occurrence was scored with hypergeometric tests, and a repertoire-size bias correction was applied to TCR pairs. A later analysis estimated false discovery rates by permuting HLA or CMV assignments 20 times. A later analysis grouped co-occurring TCRs with DBSCAN, adding TCRdist sequence similarity when clustering within HLA-allele-positive subsets. Co-occurrence clustering excluded repertoires with fewer than 30,000 or more than 120,000 public chains, plus five with anomalous nucleotide sharing. Sourced from immuneACCESS, this table was stored by TCRdb with only in-frame sequences that have V and J called. A share of the clones is absent; for the studies checked, an unresolved V gene accounts for under half, and the remainder has no known explanation. From that table come the V and J calls and clone size; the DNA was used to work out D and trimming. Here the sample has over 150,000 clones; around 77% occur a single time. The ten largest clones represent roughly 3% of the sample.

The cohort consisted of 600 to 750 healthy bone marrow donors. All cohort members were sampled while nominally healthy, although unrecorded immune exposures were likely present. The donor tested CMV seronegative and was one of the 352 seronegative cohort members. A peripheral blood sample was collected from each donor, and TCR beta sequencing was performed on peripheral blood mononuclear cells. Genomic DNA extraction from the blood cell samples was performed with the Qiagen DNeasy Blood Extraction Kit. Sequenced: PBMCs. This TCR was recovered from a woman in her twenties or thirties in good health and CMV-seronegative. The chain is made from TRBV27 and TRBJ1-2, and TRBD1 matches 7 of the central bases. The DNA reads TGTGCCAGCAGTTCCCCGCACAGGGGCGACTATGGCTACACCTTC. This gives the protein CASSSPHRGDYGYTF.